This T cell receptor beta chain was found in a study of blood T cell repertoires in COVID-19. In the study overall: Samples representing acute and convalescent COVID-19 were sourced from the United States, Italy and Spain. Sources were T cells, B-cell-depleted T cells, or PBMCs; the material itself was cDNA or gDNA.

Only in-frame clones appear in the TCRdb table, and some are missing; sequencing was by immunoSEQ multiplex PCR. Altogether under 450,000 clones are present, approximately 77% being singletons, with the ten largest covering 1.1%. The CDR3 sequence is 16 residues long. Germline CDR1 and CDR2: LGHDT and YNNKEL (reference sequence). V lost 1 base and J 1 base, leaving 11 bases between the germline ends. The gene calls are TRBV3-1 (or the pseudogene TRBV3-2) and TRBJ1-3, with unresolved D. Sequenced material: peripheral blood. The TCR sequence derives from a human donor with acute or convalescent COVID-19. The donor label of this sample is uncertain. This CDR3 reads CASSQGSGVSGNTIYF. CDR3 coding DNA: TGTGCCAGCAGCCAAGGGTCCGGAGTTTCTGGAAACACCATATATTTT.